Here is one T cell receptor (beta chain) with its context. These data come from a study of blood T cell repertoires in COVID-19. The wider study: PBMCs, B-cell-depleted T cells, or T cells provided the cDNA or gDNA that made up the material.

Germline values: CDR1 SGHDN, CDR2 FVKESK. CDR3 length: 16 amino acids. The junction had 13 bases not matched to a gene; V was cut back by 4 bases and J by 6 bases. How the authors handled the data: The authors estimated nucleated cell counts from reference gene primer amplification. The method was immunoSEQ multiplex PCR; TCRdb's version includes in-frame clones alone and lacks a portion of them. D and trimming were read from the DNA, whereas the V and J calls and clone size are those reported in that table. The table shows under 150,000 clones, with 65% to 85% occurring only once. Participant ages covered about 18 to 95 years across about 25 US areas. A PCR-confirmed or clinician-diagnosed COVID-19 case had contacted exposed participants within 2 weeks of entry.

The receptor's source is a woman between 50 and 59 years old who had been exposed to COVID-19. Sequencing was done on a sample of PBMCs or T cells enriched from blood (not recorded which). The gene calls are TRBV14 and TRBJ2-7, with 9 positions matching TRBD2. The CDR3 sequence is CASSPIIGREGPEQYF. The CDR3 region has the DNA TGTGCCAGCAGCCCGATAATAGGGCGGGAGGGTCCCGAGCAGTACTTC.